This T cell receptor (beta chain) appears in the sequencing data of a study of blood T cell repertoires in COVID-19. The method was immunoSEQ multiplex PCR; TCRdb's version includes in-frame clones alone and lacks a portion of them. The sample shows 150,000 to 180,000 clones, about 86% of them seen only once. The study assigned cohorts using participant-reported clinical history. The germline V gene encodes CDR1 SGHRS and CDR2 YFSETQ. V trimming: 1 base; J trimming: 4 bases; junction bases outside the gene matches: 0. The CDR3 has 14 residues. The sequence was collected from a man aged 45 to 65 who had recovered from COVID-19. The sample was PBMCs or T cells enriched from blood (not recorded which). The chain combines TRBV5-1 with TRBJ1-4, with 8 bases fitting TRBD1. CDR3 amino acids: CASSLTGGNEKLFF. The CDR3 bases are TGCGCCAGCAGCTTGACAGGGGGTAATGAAAAACTGTTTTTT.